This T cell receptor beta chain came from a study of T cell repertoires in cytomegalovirus infection. About the study: The authors relied on CMV epitopes, both recently identified HLA-C-restricted and well-studied HLA-B-restricted. Based on public TCR beta signatures, there were indications of CMV infection and of a matching HLA type. Study-wide results and caveats: The ex vivo response showed dominance by HLA-C-restricted CMV-specific TCR beta clonotypes. Cumulative public TCR beta family frequency identified CMV carriers with the relevant HLA.

This clonotype has just a few counts. The antigen remains undetermined. TCRdb used MiXCR to reprocess the reads, holding one entry per CDR3 protein. The sample contains some 800,000 distinct CDR3 sequences, just under 30% of which appear only once. CDR1 SGHTS and CDR2 YDEGEE come from the germline V gene. V dropped 4 bases and J dropped 5; count of bases not matched to a gene: 5. This CDR3 has 13 residues. The origin of this receptor is a human donor in good health (CMV status not recorded). Some clones in this sample may be carry-over from other donors' samples. Sequenced material: cultured CD8+ T cells from PBMCs, taken from culture after CMV antigen stimulation. The chain joins TRBV5-8 to TRBJ2-5, with 7 bases aligning to TRBD1. As DNA, the CDR3 is TGTGCCAGCAGCCTCGGGACAGTTGAGACCCAGTACTTC. It yields the protein CASSLGTVETQYF.